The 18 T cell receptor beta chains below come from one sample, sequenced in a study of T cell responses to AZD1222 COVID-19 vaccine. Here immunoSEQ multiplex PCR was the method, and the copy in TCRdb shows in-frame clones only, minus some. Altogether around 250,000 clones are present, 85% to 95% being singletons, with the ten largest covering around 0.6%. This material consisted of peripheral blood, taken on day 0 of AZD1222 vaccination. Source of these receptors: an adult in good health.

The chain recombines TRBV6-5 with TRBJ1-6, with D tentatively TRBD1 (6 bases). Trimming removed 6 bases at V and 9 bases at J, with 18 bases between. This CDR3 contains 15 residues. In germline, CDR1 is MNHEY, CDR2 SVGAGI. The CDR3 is CASSLGHRGGSPLHF. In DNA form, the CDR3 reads TGTGCCAGCAGCCTGGGACATCGCGGTGGTTCACCCCTCCACTTT.

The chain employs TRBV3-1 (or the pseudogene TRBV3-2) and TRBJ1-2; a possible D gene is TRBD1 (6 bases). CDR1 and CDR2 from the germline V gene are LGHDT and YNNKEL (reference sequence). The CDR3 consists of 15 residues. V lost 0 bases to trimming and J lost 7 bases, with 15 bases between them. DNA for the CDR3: TGTGCCAGCAGCCAAGATGGGGGGGGCCCCTCTGGCTACACCTTC. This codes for CASSQDGGGPSGYTF.

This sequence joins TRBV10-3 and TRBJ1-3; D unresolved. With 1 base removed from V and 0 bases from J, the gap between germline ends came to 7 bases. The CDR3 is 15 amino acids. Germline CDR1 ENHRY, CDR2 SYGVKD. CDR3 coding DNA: TGTGCCATCAGTGAGTACGGTGGCTCTGGAAACACCATATATTTT. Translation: CAISEYGGSGNTIYF.

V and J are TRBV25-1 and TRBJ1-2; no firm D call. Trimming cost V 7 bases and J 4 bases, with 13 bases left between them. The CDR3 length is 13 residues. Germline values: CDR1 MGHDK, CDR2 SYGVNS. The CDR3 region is CASTSQDGYGYTF. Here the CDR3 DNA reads TGTGCCAGCACCTCCCAGGATGGCTATGGCTACACCTTC.

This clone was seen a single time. CDR3 nucleotide sequence: TGTGCCAGCTCACCACCGGACAGGGACAATGAGCAGTTCTTC. Its translation is CASSPPDRDNEQFF. The chain is built from TRBV18 and TRBJ2-1, with 8 positions matching TRBD1. Germline values: CDR1 KGHSH, CDR2 LQKENI. The CDR3 loop spans 14 amino acids. Losses at the gene ends were 0 bases for V and 5 bases for J; bases not matched to a gene: 0.

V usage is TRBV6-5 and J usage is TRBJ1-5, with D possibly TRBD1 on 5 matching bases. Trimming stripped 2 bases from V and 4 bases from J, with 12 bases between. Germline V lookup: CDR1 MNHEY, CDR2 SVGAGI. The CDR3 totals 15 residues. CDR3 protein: CASSYVGTGNQPQHF. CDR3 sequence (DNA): TGTGCCAGCAGTTACGTGGGGACGGGGAATCAGCCCCAGCATTTT.

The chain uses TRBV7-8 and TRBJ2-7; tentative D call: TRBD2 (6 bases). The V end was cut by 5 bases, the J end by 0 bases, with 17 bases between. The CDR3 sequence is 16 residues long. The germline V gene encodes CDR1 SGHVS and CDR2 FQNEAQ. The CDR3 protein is CASSLGQGGPSYEQYF. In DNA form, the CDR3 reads TGTGCCAGCAGCCTAGGGCAGGGAGGCCCCTCCTACGAGCAGTACTTC. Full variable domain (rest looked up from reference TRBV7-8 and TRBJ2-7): GAGVSQSPRYKVAKRGQDVALRCDPISGHVSLFWYQQALGQGPEFLTYFQNEAQLDKSGLPSDRFFAERPEGSVSTLKIQRTQQEDSAVYLCASSLGQGGPSYEQYFGPGTRLTVT.

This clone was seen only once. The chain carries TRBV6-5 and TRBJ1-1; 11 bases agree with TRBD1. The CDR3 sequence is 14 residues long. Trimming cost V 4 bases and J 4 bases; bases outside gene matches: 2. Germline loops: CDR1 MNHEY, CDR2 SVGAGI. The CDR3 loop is CASSWDRGTTEAFF. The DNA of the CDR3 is TGTGCCAGCAGTTGGGACAGGGGGACCACTGAAGCTTTCTTT.

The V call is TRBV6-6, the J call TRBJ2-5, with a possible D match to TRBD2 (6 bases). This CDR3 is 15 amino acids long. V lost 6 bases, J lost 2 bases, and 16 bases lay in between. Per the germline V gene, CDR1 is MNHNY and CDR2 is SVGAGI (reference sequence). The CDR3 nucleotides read TGTGCCAGCAGCCCCGGGGCGGGGCGACAAGAGACCCAGTACTTC. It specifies CASSPGAGRQETQYF.

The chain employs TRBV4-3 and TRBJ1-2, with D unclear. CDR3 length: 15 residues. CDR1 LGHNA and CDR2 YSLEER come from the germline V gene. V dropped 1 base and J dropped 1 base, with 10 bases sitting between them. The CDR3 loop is CASSQGIGSNYGYTF. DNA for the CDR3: TGCGCCAGCAGCCAAGGAATAGGGAGTAACTATGGCTACACCTTC.

CDR3 protein: CASTLGGGYEQYF. The CDR3 DNA follows: TGTGCCAGCACCCTGGGCGGGGGCTACGAGCAGTACTTC. This rearrangement joins TRBV28 to TRBJ2-7; the match to TRBD2 covers 7 bases. The germline gives CDR1 MDHEN, CDR2 SYDVKM. Trimming at V came to 7 bases and at J to 3 bases, leaving 6 bases not matched to a gene. CDR3 length: 13 amino acids.

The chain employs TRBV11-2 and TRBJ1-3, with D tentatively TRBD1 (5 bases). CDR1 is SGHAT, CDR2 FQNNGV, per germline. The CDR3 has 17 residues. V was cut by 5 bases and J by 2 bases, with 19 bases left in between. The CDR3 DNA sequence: TGTGCCAGCAGCGGACTCACAGGTGTCCTCCCTGGAAACACCATATATTTT. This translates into CASSGLTGVLPGNTIYF.

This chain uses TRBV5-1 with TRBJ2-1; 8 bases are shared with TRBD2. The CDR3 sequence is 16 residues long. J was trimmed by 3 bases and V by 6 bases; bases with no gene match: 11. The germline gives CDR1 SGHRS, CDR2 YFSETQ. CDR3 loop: CASNLGSGTSYNEQFF. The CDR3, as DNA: TGCGCCAGCAATTTGGGGTCCGGGACTAGCTACAATGAGCAGTTCTTC.

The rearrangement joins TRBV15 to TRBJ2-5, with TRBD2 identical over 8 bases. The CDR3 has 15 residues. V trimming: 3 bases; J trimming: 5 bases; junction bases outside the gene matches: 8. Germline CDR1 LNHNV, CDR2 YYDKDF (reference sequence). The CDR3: CATSRVAGGWETQYF. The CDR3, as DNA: TGTGCCACCAGCAGGGTCGCGGGAGGATGGGAGACCCAGTACTTC.

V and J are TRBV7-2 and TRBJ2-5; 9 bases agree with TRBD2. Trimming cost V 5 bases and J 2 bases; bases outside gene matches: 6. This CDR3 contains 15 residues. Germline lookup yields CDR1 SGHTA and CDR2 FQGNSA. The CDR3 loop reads CASSAYLAGQETQYF. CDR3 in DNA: TGTGCCAGCAGCGCGTATCTAGCGGGACAAGAGACCCAGTACTTC.

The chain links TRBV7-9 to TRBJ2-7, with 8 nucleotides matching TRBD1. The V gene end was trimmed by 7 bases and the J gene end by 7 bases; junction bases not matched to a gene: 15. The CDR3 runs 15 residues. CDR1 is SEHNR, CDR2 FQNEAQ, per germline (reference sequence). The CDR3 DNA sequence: TGTGCCAGCATCCCATCACGGACAGGGTCCGGGGAGCAGTACTTC. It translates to CASIPSRTGSGEQYF.

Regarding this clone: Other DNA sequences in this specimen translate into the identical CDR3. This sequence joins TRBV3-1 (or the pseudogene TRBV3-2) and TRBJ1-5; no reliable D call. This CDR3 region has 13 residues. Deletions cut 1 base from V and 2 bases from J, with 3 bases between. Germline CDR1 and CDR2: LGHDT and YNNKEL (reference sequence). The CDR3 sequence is CASSQGGNQPQHF. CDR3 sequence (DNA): TGTGCCAGCAGCCAAGGAGGCAATCAGCCCCAGCATTTT.

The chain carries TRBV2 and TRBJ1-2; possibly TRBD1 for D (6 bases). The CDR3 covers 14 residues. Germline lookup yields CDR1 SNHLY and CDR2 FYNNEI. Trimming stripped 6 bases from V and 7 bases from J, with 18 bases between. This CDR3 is CASRPITGRIGYTF. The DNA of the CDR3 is TGTGCCAGCAGACCCATCACAGGGCGTATTGGCTACACCTTC.